Listed here are 32 T cell receptor beta chains from one sample, sequenced in a study of Ad26.COV2.S vaccination and SARS-CoV-2 variants (dated by TCRdb to about 2021). The library was obtained by the immunoSEQ multiplex PCR assay. TCRdb carries this immuneACCESS record with in-frame sequences only. Its versions omit some clonotypes, under half of them owing to an unresolved V gene in the studies checked, with the rest unexplained. Counted in this sample were about 100,000 clones; 80% of them appeared once. Of the sample, 15% to 20% is held by the ten largest clones. Sample time point, as interpreted from the label and publication: individuals recovered from natural SARS-CoV-2 infection. This specimen was peripheral blood, taken after recovery from COVID-19. These receptor sequences come from a human donor who had recovered from COVID-19.

The J gene is TRBJ2-3, the V gene TRBV28; D is possibly TRBD2 (6 bases). V dropped 4 bases and J dropped 6 bases, with 17 bases sitting between them. CDR1 MDHEN and CDR2 SYDVKM come from the germline V gene. The CDR3 runs to 15 residues. The DNA of the CDR3 is TGTGCCAGCAGTTCCCCGGGGGTCCCCGCTGATACGCAGTATTTT. Translated, it gives CASSSPGVPADTQYF.

The chain employs TRBV3-1 (or the pseudogene TRBV3-2) and TRBJ1-5; a possible D gene is TRBD1 (5 bases). Germline values: CDR1 LGHDT, CDR2 YNNKEL (reference sequence). The CDR3 runs 14 residues. V lost 1 base to trimming and J lost 5 bases, with 9 bases between them. This CDR3 is CASSQVSGDQPQHF. CDR3 sequence (DNA): TGTGCCAGCAGCCAAGTTTCGGGGGATCAGCCCCAGCATTTT.

This clone appeared a few times. CDR3 in DNA: TGCGCCAGCAGCAGGGACAGGAATCAGCCCCAGCATTTT. Protein sequence: CASSRDRNQPQHF. The chain couples TRBV5-1 to TRBJ1-5, with 8 positions matching TRBD1. The length of the CDR3 is 13 residues. CDR1 and CDR2 from the germline V gene are SGHRS and YFSETQ. Trimming at V came to 4 bases and at J to 4 bases, leaving 1 base not matched to a gene.

The chain combines TRBV9 with TRBJ2-3; 7 nucleotides match TRBD2. The ends lost 0 bases at V and 7 bases at J; junction bases unmatched: 8. In germline, CDR1 is SGDLS, CDR2 YYNGEE. CDR3 length equals 15 residues. CDR3 region: CASSVASGTIHTQYF. The CDR3 coding sequence is TGTGCCAGCAGCGTAGCTTCCGGGACTATCCATACGCAGTATTTT.

The V and J genes are TRBV2 and TRBJ2-5; unclear D gene. The V end was cut by 5 bases, the J end by 5 bases, with 12 bases between. The V gene's germline CDR1 is SNHLY and CDR2 FYNNEI. The CDR3 runs 13 residues. CDR3 in DNA: TGTGCCAGCAGTATAAGTTTGGGGGAGACCCAGTACTTC. Protein product: CASSISLGETQYF.

V gene TRBV11-2 combines with J gene TRBJ1-4, with D unresolved. Germline lookup yields CDR1 SGHAT and CDR2 FQNNGV. The CDR3 is 14 amino acids. V lost 5 bases and J 2 bases, leaving 9 bases between the germline ends. The CDR3 region has the DNA TGTGCCAGCAGCCCCTTCGGGACTAATGAAAAACTGTTTTTT. Protein: CASSPFGTNEKLFF.

This clone has more than one count but fewer than ten. J is TRBJ1-2 and V is TRBV5-5, with no clear D. CDR1 SGHKS and CDR2 YYEKEE come from the germline V gene (reference sequence). The CDR3 has 14 amino acids. V lost 0 bases and J lost 4, with 10 bases in between. CDR3 DNA: TGTGCCAGCAGCTTGGAGGCAGGCGGCTATGGCTACACCTTC. This sequence encodes CASSLEAGGYGYTF.

The V gene is TRBV7-9, the J gene TRBJ2-3; TRBD2 matches 8 bases. The CDR3 spans 17 residues. Germline values: CDR1 SEHNR, CDR2 FQNEAQ (reference sequence). After removal of 5 bases from V and 5 bases from J, the junction contained 15 bases not matched to a gene. The DNA for the CDR3 is TGTGCCAGCAGCGTCTCTATTCTAGCGGGTAGAGGAGATACGCAGTATTTT. Its translation is CASSVSILAGRGDTQYF.

This clone has a handful of counts. The gene calls are TRBV7-3 and TRBJ2-7, with TRBD1 matching over 8 bases. The length of the CDR3 is 17 residues. The V gene end was trimmed by 2 bases and the J gene end by 0 bases; junction bases not matched to a gene: 9. Germline CDR1 SGHTA, CDR2 FQGTGA. The CDR3 protein is CASSLSTPTGGSYEQYF. The DNA for the CDR3 is TGTGCCAGCAGCTTATCAACCCCCACAGGGGGCTCCTACGAGCAGTACTTC. The full variable domain, in which reference TRBV7-3 and TRBJ2-7 provide the parts outside the CDR3, is GAGVSQTPSNKVTEKGKYVELRCDPISGHTALYWYRQSLGQGPEFLIYFQGTGAADDSGLPNDRFFAVRPEGSVSTLKIQRTERGDSAVYLCASSLSTPTGGSYEQYFGPGTRLTVT.

The rearrangement joins TRBV19 to TRBJ2-3; D is perhaps TRBD2 (5 bases). The ends were cut back, 9 bases at V and 6 bases at J, with 16 bases in the middle. CDR1 is LNHDA and CDR2 is SQIVND in the germline V gene (reference sequence). This CDR3 has 13 amino acids. In nucleotides, the CDR3 is TGTGCCAGCAGGACTCGAGCCTCCGATACGCAGTATTTT. Its protein is CASRTRASDTQYF.

CDR3 sequence (DNA): TGTGCCAGCAGTTACTCGGCGCAGGGGCCCCTTGAACGGACTGAAGCTTTCTTT. It encodes CASSYSAQGPLERTEAFF. This chain links TRBV6-7 with TRBJ1-1, with a possible D match to TRBD1 (6 bases). TRBV6-7 is an ORF, and what it does is uncertain. The V gene lost 0 bases and the J gene lost 5 bases, with 22 bases spanning the gap. The CDR3 runs 18 residues.

The V and J genes are TRBV29-1 and TRBJ2-5, with D unresolved. Trimming removed 3 bases from V and 0 bases from J, with 5 bases in between. Per the germline V gene, CDR1 is SQVTM and CDR2 is ANQGSEA. There are 12 residues in the CDR3. CDR3 protein: CSVEGHQETQYF. CDR3 in DNA: TGCAGCGTTGAGGGCCACCAAGAGACCCAGTACTTC.

The rearrangement uses TRBV30 and TRBJ2-3, with 8 bases aligning to TRBD2. This CDR3 contains 16 residues. Germline assignment: CDR1 GTSNPN and CDR2 SVGIG (reference sequence). V lost 0 bases, J lost 5 bases, and 10 bases stayed unmatched. In DNA form, the CDR3 reads TGTGCCTGGAGTGTAACCCATCGGGGGGGGATAGATACGCAGTATTTT. Translation: CAWSVTHRGGIDTQYF. The variable domain in full, completed from reference TRBV30 and TRBJ2-3, reads SQTIHQWPATLVQPVGSPLSLECTVEGTSNPNLYWYRQAAGRGLQLLFYSVGIGQISSEVPQNLSASRPQDRQFILSSKKLLLSDSGFYLCAWSVTHRGGIDTQYFGPGTRLTVL.

The V and J genes are TRBV30 and TRBJ1-1; tentatively, D is TRBD1 (5 bases). The CDR3 covers 15 residues. Germline loops: CDR1 GTSNPN, CDR2 SVGIG (reference sequence). Trimming cost V 3 bases and J 1 base, with 15 bases left between them. In DNA form, the CDR3 reads TGTGCCTGGAGCTCGGTAGGTCAGGGGAACACTGAAGCTTTCTTT. Residues: CAWSSVGQGNTEAFF.

The chain joins TRBV2 to TRBJ2-2, with 8 positions matching TRBD2. With 4 bases clipped from V and 3 bases from J, the junction kept 7 bases outside the gene matches. CDR1 and CDR2 from the germline V gene are SNHLY and FYNNEI. The CDR3 contains 16 residues. The CDR3 bases are TGTGCCAGCAGTGTGACGGGGGGGCCAGACACCGGGGAGCTGTTTTTT. It encodes CASSVTGGPDTGELFF.

The DNA for the CDR3 is TGTGCCACCAGGGGGAGGGAGGAGACCCAGTACTTC. It is translated as CATRGREETQYF. The chain has TRBV19 and TRBJ2-5; either TRBD1 or TRBD2 may supply D (7 bases each). From germline, CDR1 is LNHDA and CDR2 SQIVND (reference sequence). The V end lost 10 bases, the J end lost 5 bases, and 14 bases lay between the germline ends. This CDR3 region has 12 residues. Using reference TRBV19 and TRBJ2-5 for the parts outside the CDR3, the full variable domain is DGGITQSPKYLFRKEGQNVTLSCEQNLNHDAMYWYRQDPGQGLRLIYYSQIVNDFQKGDIAEGYSVSREKKESFPLTVTSAQKNPTAFYLCATRGREETQYFGPGTRLLVL.

The chain combines TRBV30 with TRBJ2-2, with D uncertain. The CDR3 is 13 amino acids. Trimming left V 4 bases short and J 2 bases short, with 8 bases between. Germline V CDR1 and CDR2: GTSNPN, SVGIG (reference sequence). The CDR3 sequence is CAWTPGNTGELFF. CDR3 sequence (DNA): TGTGCCTGGACACCCGGCAACACCGGGGAGCTGTTTTTT.

The chain combines TRBV19 with TRBJ2-4; 7 bases match TRBD1. The CDR3 sequence is 15 residues long. Germline V lookup: CDR1 LNHDA, CDR2 SQIVND (reference sequence). V shed 3 bases, J shed 6 bases, and the junction held 8 bases outside the gene matches. The CDR3 loop is CASSIEGALPNIQYF. The CDR3 coding sequence is TGTGCCAGTAGTATTGAGGGGGCTCTCCCAAACATTCAGTACTTC. Using reference TRBV19 and TRBJ2-4 for the parts outside the CDR3, the full variable domain is DGGITQSPKYLFRKEGQNVTLSCEQNLNHDAMYWYRQDPGQGLRLIYYSQIVNDFQKGDIAEGYSVSREKKESFPLTVTSAQKNPTAFYLCASSIEGALPNIQYFGAGTRLSVL.

This rearrangement joins TRBV7-2 to TRBJ1-2, with 10 bases that match TRBD1. In germline, CDR1 is SGHTA, CDR2 FQGNSA. With 7 bases clipped from V and 4 bases from J, the junction kept 9 bases outside the gene matches. The CDR3 loop spans 15 amino acids. CDR3 residues: CASKNPDRGGYGYTF. The DNA of the CDR3 is TGTGCCAGCAAAAACCCGGACAGGGGGGGCTATGGCTACACCTTC.

CDR3 in amino acids: CASSLFDYDEQYF. The CDR3 DNA sequence: TGTGCCAGCAGCTTATTCGACTATGACGAGCAGTACTTC. The chain uses TRBV7-2 and TRBJ2-7; tentative D call: TRBD2 (5 bases). Trimming took 2 bases from V and 5 from J, leaving 10 bases between them. This CDR3 spans 13 amino acids. Looked up from germline, CDR1 is SGHTA and CDR2 is FQGNSA.

This clone was seen just once. The V call is TRBV5-1, the J call TRBJ2-5; D ambiguous. In germline, CDR1 is SGHRS, CDR2 YFSETQ. V was cut by 4 bases and J by 1 base, with 5 bases left in between. The CDR3 length is 12 residues. The CDR3 sequence is CASSESQETQYF. The CDR3 bases are TGCGCCAGCAGCGAGAGCCAAGAGACCCAGTACTTC.

The chain recombines TRBV30 with TRBJ2-2, with 8 bases aligning to TRBD2. Germline CDR1 and CDR2: GTSNPN and SVGIG (reference sequence). The CDR3 totals 16 residues. The V gene end was trimmed by 0 bases and the J gene end by 6 bases; junction bases not matched to a gene: 9. The CDR3 loop is CAWSVHERGLPGELFF. In DNA, the CDR3 is TGTGCCTGGAGTGTACATGAGCGGGGGCTTCCCGGGGAGCTGTTTTTT.

J is TRBJ2-5 and V is TRBV10-1, with 7 bases aligning to TRBD1. This CDR3 contains 14 residues. The ends lost 4 bases at V and 4 bases at J; junction bases unmatched: 6. Germline CDR1 WNHNN, CDR2 SYGVQD (reference sequence). For the CDR3, the DNA is TGCGCCAGCAGTGTAGGGACAGAACTAGAGACCCAGTACTTC. Translation gives CASSVGTELETQYF.

V and J are TRBV2 and TRBJ2-5; perhaps TRBD1 as D (6 bases). V was cut by 9 bases and J by 2 bases, with 19 bases left in between. The length of the CDR3 is 15 residues. CDR1 and CDR2 from the germline V gene are SNHLY and FYNNEI. CDR3 in DNA: TGTGCCAGAAGTAGTACAGGGTATTGGCAAGAGACCCAGTACTTC. It yields the protein CARSSTGYWQETQYF. The whole variable domain, remainder taken from reference TRBV2 and TRBJ2-5, is EPEVTQTPSHQVTQMGQEVILRCVPISNHLYFYWYRQILGQKVEFLVSFYNNEISEKSEIFDDQFSVERPDGSNFTLKIRSTKLEDSAMYFCARSSTGYWQETQYFGPGTRLLVL.

V usage is TRBV5-6 and J usage is TRBJ2-7, with 7 bases lining up with TRBD2. The CDR3 consists of 15 residues. J was trimmed by 6 bases and V by 1 base; bases with no gene match: 10. Germline assignment: CDR1 SGHDT and CDR2 YYEEEE. CDR3 amino acids: CASSLQPGGGVEQYF. CDR3 sequence (DNA): TGTGCCAGCAGCTTGCAACCCGGGGGAGGGGTCGAGCAGTACTTC. Combining the CDR3 with reference TRBV5-6 and TRBJ2-7 gives the whole variable domain DAGVTQSPTHLIKTRGQQVTLRCSPKSGHDTVSWYQQALGQGPQFIFQYYEEEERQRGNFPDRFSGHQFPNYSSELNVNALLLGDSALYLCASSLQPGGGVEQYFGPGTRLTVT.

The V call is TRBV29-1, the J call TRBJ2-3; D is unclear. The V gene lost 3 bases and the J gene lost 6 bases, with 13 bases spanning the gap. The CDR3 is 13 residues long. Germline V gene sequence: CDR1 SQVTM, CDR2 ANQGSEA. The CDR3 DNA is TGCAGCGTTGATGACTGGGATTCGGATACGCAGTATTTT. Amino acids: CSVDDWDSDTQYF.

The chain combines TRBV2 with TRBJ1-6; D not certain. Deletions cut 5 bases from V and 7 bases from J, with 3 bases between. The CDR3 is made up of 11 amino acids. Germline lookup yields CDR1 SNHLY and CDR2 FYNNEI. The CDR3 bases are TGTGCCAGCAGTCTAAATTCACCCCTCCACTTT. Translation: CASSLNSPLHF.

The J gene is TRBJ2-1, the V gene TRBV5-1; 9 bases fit TRBD2. The CDR3 spans 16 residues. V lost 0 bases to trimming and J lost 7 bases; unmatched junction nucleotides: 8. The germline gives CDR1 SGHRS, CDR2 YFSETQ. For the CDR3, the DNA is TGCGCCAGCAGCTTGGCGACTAGCGGTAAATTGAATGAGCAGTTCTTC. It is translated as CASSLATSGKLNEQFF.

This chain links TRBV7-9 with TRBJ1-4, with D possibly matching TRBD1 (5 bases). Germline values: CDR1 SEHNR, CDR2 FQNEAQ (reference sequence). Trimming took off 1 base at V and 2 bases at J, with 5 bases between the two ends. The CDR3 has 14 residues. CDR3 nucleotides: TGTGCCAGCAGCTTAGGGGGCACTAATGAAAAACTGTTTTTT. It encodes CASSLGGTNEKLFF.

The rearrangement uses TRBV5-5 and TRBJ1-6; 12 bases align to TRBD1. J lost 10 bases, V lost 4 bases, and 6 bases had no gene match. Germline values: CDR1 SGHKS, CDR2 YYEKEE (reference sequence). CDR3 length: 15 amino acids. The CDR3 region is CASSTGTGGSSPLHF. The CDR3 nucleotides read TGTGCCAGCAGCACTGGGACAGGGGGCTCCTCACCCCTCCACTTT.

The chain carries TRBV6-5 and TRBJ1-2, with D unclear. Germline-derived CDR1 and CDR2 are MNHEY and SVGAGI. This CDR3 is 14 amino acids long. V lost 0 bases, J lost 3 bases, and 8 bases lay in between. In nucleotides, the CDR3 is TGTGCCAGCAGTTACTCCTGGGCTCACTATGGCTACACCTTC. Translation: CASSYSWAHYGYTF.

The chain carries TRBV5-5 and TRBJ1-4; weak D call: TRBD1 (5 bases). Germline assignment: CDR1 SGHKS and CDR2 YYEKEE (reference sequence). The CDR3 has 16 residues. The V end was cut by 3 bases, the J end by 7 bases, with 19 bases between. CDR3 coding DNA: TGTGCCAGCAGCTCGACGTCAGGGTTACTAGGTGAAAAACTGTTTTTT. Protein: CASSSTSGLLGEKLFF.